The 8 T cell receptor beta chains presented below share a single source sample, sequenced in a study of cytomegalovirus exposure and HLA in healthy donors. The PCR was carried out with 60 Vbeta primers and 13 Jbeta primers. Generated by immunoSEQ multiplex PCR, the TCRdb table keeps only in-frame clones and is missing some. This table lists fewer than 200,000 clones. Source material: PBMCs. These receptors were collected from a man in his thirties or forties in good health and CMV-seronegative.

The J gene is TRBJ2-7, the V gene TRBV27; maybe TRBD2 (6 bases). The V and J ends lost 2 bases and 2 bases respectively, with 22 bases between them. Germline values: CDR1 MNHEY, CDR2 SMNVEV (reference sequence). This CDR3 has 18 amino acids. CDR3 nucleotide sequence: TGTGCCAGCAGTTTACGGCGCGCTGCGGGACCGAGGGCCTACGAGCAGTACTTC. This encodes CASSLRRAAGPRAYEQYF.

This chain uses TRBV6-1 with TRBJ2-1; D possibly corresponds to TRBD2 (5 bases). Germline V lookup: CDR1 MNHNS, CDR2 SASEGT. The CDR3 is 15 amino acids. V lost 4 bases and J 1 base, leaving 11 bases between the germline ends. The CDR3 DNA sequence: TGTGCCAGCAGTGTCCGACTAAATTCCTACAATGAGCAGTTCTTC. This sequence encodes CASSVRLNSYNEQFF.

V usage is TRBV5-6 and J usage is TRBJ1-2, with 9 bases identical to TRBD1. Trimming at V came to 0 bases and at J to 7 bases, leaving 7 bases not matched to a gene. Germline V gives CDR1 SGHDT, CDR2 YYEEEE. CDR3 length: 15 residues. The CDR3 protein is CASSLGGTGIGGYTF. The CDR3 DNA reads TGTGCCAGCAGCTTGGGAGGGACAGGGATCGGTGGCTACACCTTC.

This sequence joins TRBV28 and TRBJ2-1, with 9 bases matching TRBD1. CDR1 MDHEN and CDR2 SYDVKM come from the germline V gene. The CDR3 runs to 16 residues. The V and J ends lost 4 bases and 8 bases, in that order; junction bases with no gene match: 12. CDR3 region: CASSSAGTGLRDEQFF. The CDR3 bases are TGTGCCAGCAGTTCCGCGGGGACAGGGTTGCGGGATGAGCAGTTCTTC. The full variable domain, rest sourced from reference TRBV28 and TRBJ2-1, is DVKVTQSSRYLVKRTGEKVFLECVQDMDHENMFWYRQDPGLGLRLIYFSYDVKMKEKGDIPEGYSVSREKKERFSLILESASTNQTSMYLCASSSAGTGLRDEQFFGPGTRLTVL.

The rearrangement joins TRBV13 to TRBJ2-7, with D maybe TRBD1 (6 bases). Germline V CDR1 and CDR2: PRHDT, FYEKMQ (reference sequence). V dropped 3 bases and J dropped 3 bases, with 9 bases sitting between them. CDR3 length equals 13 residues. CDR3 loop: CASSFTGLYEQYF. CDR3 nucleotide sequence: TGTGCCAGCAGCTTCACAGGGCTCTACGAGCAGTACTTC.

V is TRBV7-2 and J is TRBJ1-5, with D possibly matching TRBD1 (6 bases). Trimming removed 1 base at V and 3 bases at J, with 7 bases between. CDR3 length equals 14 residues. CDR1 SGHTA and CDR2 FQGNSA come from the germline V gene. The CDR3: CASSLGGPNQPQHF. The CDR3 nucleotides read TGTGCCAGCAGCTTAGGGGGGCCCAATCAGCCCCAGCATTTT.

The chain carries TRBV7-9 and TRBJ2-7, with TRBD2 identical over 10 bases. Per the germline V gene, CDR1 is SEHNR and CDR2 is FQNEAQ (reference sequence). The CDR3 runs to 15 residues. V shed 5 bases and J 5 bases; nucleotides not matched to a gene: 9. CDR3 sequence (DNA): TGTGCCAGCAGCCCCCCAGCGGGAGGGATCCACGAGCAGTACTTC. Translated, it gives CASSPPAGGIHEQYF.

This chain links TRBV11-3 with TRBJ2-7, with 10 bases that match TRBD2. V was clipped by 0 bases and J by 3 bases; unmatched bases: 5. Germline CDR1 and CDR2: SGHNT and YENEEA. The CDR3 is made up of 16 amino acids. CDR3 DNA: TGTGCCAGCAGCTTAGATCTTAGCGGGAGGTTCTACGAGCAGTACTTC. This translates into CASSLDLSGRFYEQYF.